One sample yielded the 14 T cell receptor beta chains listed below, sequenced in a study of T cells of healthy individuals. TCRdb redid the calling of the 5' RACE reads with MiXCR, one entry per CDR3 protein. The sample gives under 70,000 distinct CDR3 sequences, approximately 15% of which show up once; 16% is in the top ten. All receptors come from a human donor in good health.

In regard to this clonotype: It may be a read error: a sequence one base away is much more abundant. CDR3 sequence reads: CASRCRRGSAEAFF. CDR3 bases: TGTGCCAGCAGGTGTAGACGAGGTAGTGCTGAAGCTTTCTTT. V usage is TRBV12-3 or TRBV12-4 and J usage is TRBJ1-1; D is ambiguous. The CDR3 has 14 amino acids. The V gene lost 6 bases and the J gene lost 6 bases, with 17 bases spanning the gap.

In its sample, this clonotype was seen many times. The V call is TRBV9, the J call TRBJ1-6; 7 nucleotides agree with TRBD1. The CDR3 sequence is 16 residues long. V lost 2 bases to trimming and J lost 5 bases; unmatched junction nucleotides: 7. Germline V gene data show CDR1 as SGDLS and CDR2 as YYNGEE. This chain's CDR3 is CASSVTGTVDNSPLHF. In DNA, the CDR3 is TGTGCCAGCAGCGTGACCGGGACAGTTGATAATTCACCCCTCCACTTT.

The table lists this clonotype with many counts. The CDR3 region is CASSFRDRGGTEAFF. CDR3 nucleotide sequence: TGTGCCAGCAGTTTTAGGGACAGGGGGGGAACTGAAGCTTTCTTT. This chain links TRBV12-3 or TRBV12-4 with TRBJ1-1; 11 positions agree with TRBD1. Trimming took 3 bases from V and 5 from J; bases not matched to a gene: 5. This CDR3 spans 15 amino acids.

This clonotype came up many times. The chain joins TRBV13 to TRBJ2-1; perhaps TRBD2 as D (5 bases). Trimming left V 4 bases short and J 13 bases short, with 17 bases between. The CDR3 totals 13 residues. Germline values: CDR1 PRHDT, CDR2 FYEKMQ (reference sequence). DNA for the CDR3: TGTGCCAGCAGCTCCTACCTAGCTAAGGAACAGTTCTTC. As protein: CASSSYLAKEQFF.

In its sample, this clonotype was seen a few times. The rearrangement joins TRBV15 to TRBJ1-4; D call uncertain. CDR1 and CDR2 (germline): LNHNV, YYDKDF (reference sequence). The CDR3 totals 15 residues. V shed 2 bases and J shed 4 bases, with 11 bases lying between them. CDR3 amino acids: CATSRSALDNEKLFF. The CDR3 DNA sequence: TGTGCCACCAGCAGATCAGCGTTGGATAATGAAAAACTGTTTTTT. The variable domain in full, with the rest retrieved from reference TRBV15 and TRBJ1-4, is DAMVIQNPRYQVTQFGKPVTLSCSQTLNHNVMYWYQQKSSQAPKLLFHYYDKDFNNEADTPDNFQSRRPNTSFCFLDIRSPGLGDTAMYLCATSRSALDNEKLFFGSGTQLSVL.

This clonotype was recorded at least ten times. In DNA, the CDR3 is TGTGCCAGCAGTTACTCTCCGGGAGCCTATGGTGGCTACACCTTC. This translates into CASSYSPGAYGGYTF. V and J are TRBV6-6 and TRBJ1-2; D is unresolved. CDR1 and CDR2 (germline): MNHNY, SVGAGI (reference sequence). Trimming shortened V by 0 bases and J by 7 bases, and 15 bases separated the two germline ends. The CDR3 is made up of 15 amino acids.

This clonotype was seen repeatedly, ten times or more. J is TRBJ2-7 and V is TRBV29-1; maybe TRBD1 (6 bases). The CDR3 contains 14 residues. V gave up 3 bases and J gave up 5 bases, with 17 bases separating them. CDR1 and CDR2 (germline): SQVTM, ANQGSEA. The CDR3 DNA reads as TGCAGCGTTGAGCGCCCTGGCCACAGGGACGAGCAGTACTTC. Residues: CSVERPGHRDEQYF.

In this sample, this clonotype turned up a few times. This CDR3 is CASSQELGVYNEQFF. DNA of the CDR3: TGTGCCAGCAGCCAAGAGCTCGGGGTATACAATGAGCAGTTCTTC. V gene TRBV3-1 combines with J gene TRBJ2-1; D is possibly TRBD2 (5 bases). This CDR3 region has 15 residues. The V gene's germline CDR1 is LGHDT and CDR2 YNNKEL (reference sequence). Trimming took off 0 bases at V and 4 bases at J, with 10 bases between the two ends.

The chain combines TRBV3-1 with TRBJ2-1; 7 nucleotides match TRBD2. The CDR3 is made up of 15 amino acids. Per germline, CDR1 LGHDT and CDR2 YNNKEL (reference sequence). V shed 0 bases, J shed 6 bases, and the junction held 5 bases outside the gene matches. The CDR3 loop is CASSQDWRTSNEQFF. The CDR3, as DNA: TGTGCCAGCAGCCAAGATTGGAGGACTAGCAATGAGCAGTTCTTC.

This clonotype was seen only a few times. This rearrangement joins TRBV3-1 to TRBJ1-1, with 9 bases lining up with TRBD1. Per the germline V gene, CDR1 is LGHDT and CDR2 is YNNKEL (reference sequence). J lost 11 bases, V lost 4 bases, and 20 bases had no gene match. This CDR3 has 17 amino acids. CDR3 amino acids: CASSPVPGQGQGICAFF. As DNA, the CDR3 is TGTGCCAGCAGCCCTGTCCCGGGACAGGGTCAGGGGATTTGCGCTTTCTTT.

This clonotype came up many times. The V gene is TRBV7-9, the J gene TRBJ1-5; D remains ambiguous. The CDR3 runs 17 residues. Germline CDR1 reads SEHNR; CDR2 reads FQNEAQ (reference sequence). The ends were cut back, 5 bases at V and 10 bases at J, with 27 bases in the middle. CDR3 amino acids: CASSPDPYGPEIKPQHF. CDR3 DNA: TGTGCCAGCAGCCCTGACCCTTATGGTCCGGAGATTAAACCCCAGCATTTT.

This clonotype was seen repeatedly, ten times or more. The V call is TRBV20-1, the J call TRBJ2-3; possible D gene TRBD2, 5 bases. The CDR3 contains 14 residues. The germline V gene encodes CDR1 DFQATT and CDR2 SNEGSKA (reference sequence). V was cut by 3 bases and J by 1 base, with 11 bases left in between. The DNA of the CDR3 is TGCAGTGCTAGTGGTCCGGAGGGCACAGATACGCAGTATTTT. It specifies CSASGPEGTDTQYF.

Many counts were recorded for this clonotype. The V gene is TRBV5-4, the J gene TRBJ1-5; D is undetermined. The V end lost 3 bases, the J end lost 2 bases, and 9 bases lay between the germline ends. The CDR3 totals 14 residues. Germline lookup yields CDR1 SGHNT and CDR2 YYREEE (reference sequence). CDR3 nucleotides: TGTGCCAGCAGCTCCGACGGGGGCAATCAGCCCCAGCATTTT. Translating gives CASSSDGGNQPQHF. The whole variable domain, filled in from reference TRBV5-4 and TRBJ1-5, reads ETGVTQSPTHLIKTRGQQVTLRCSSQSGHNTVSWYQQALGQGPQFIFQYYREEENGRGNFPPRFSGLQFPNYSSELNVNALELDDSALYLCASSSDGGNQPQHFGDGTRLSIL.

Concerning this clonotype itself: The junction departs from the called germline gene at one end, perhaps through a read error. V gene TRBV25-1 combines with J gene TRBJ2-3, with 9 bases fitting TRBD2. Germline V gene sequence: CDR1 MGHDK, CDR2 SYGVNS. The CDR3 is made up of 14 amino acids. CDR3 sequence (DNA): TGTGCCTCCGCCCATAGCGGGGGCGCAGATATGCAGTATTTT. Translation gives CASAHSGGADMQYF.